The next 20 T cell receptor beta chains were all read from a single sample in a study of PD-1 blockade in classical Hodgkin lymphoma (dated by TCRdb to the early 2020s). Receptors were amplified or captured by the immunoSEQ multiplex PCR assay. Sourced from immuneACCESS, this table was stored by TCRdb with only in-frame sequences that have V and J called. A share of the clones is absent; for the studies checked, an unresolved V gene accounts for under half, and the remainder has no known explanation. Counted in this sample were about 16,000 clones; approximately 85% of them appeared once. Roughly 8.1% of the sample belongs to the ten largest clones. Read against the paper, the sample's time point label means: newly diagnosed, previously untreated cHL patient sample. Sequencing was done on a sample of peripheral blood mononuclear cells (PBMCs). These receptors came from a human donor with classical Hodgkin lymphoma.

This sequence joins TRBV5-1 and TRBJ2-7; weak D call: TRBD2 (6 bases). CDR3 size: 16 residues. Germline lookup yields CDR1 SGHRS and CDR2 YFSETQ. The ends were cut back, 3 bases at V and 0 bases at J, with 16 bases in the middle. As DNA, the CDR3 is TGCGCCAGCAGCTCAGGACTAAATACCTACTCCTACGAGCAGTACTTC. Translation gives CASSSGLNTYSYEQYF.

This chain links TRBV5-1 with TRBJ2-3; no reliable D call. The germline CDR1 and CDR2 sequences are SGHRS and YFSETQ. The CDR3 sequence is 13 residues long. V was clipped by 1 base and J by 4 bases, with 7 bases between them. The CDR3 region is CASSLPGADTQYF. The CDR3 DNA follows: TGCGCCAGCAGCTTGCCAGGCGCAGATACGCAGTATTTT.

The chain carries TRBV13 and TRBJ2-2; D is possibly TRBD2 (6 bases). The CDR3 is 16 amino acids. Germline-derived CDR1 and CDR2 are PRHDT and FYEKMQ (reference sequence). The V end was cut by 6 bases, the J end by 5 bases, with 19 bases between. CDR3 in DNA: TGTGCCAGCAGTCCTCCAACGGGACTCCGGACCGGGGAGCTGTTTTTT. This translates into CASSPPTGLRTGELFF.

The chain recombines TRBV2 with TRBJ2-1, with TRBD2 matching over 10 bases. The germline CDR1 and CDR2 sequences are SNHLY and FYNNEI. Losses at the gene ends were 6 bases for V and 7 bases for J; bases not matched to a gene: 12. The CDR3 is made up of 16 amino acids. In DNA, the CDR3 is TGTGCCAGCAGCTCCCTACTAGCGGGATCATGGAATGAGCAGTTCTTC. Translated, it gives CASSSLLAGSWNEQFF.

This chain connects TRBV7-7 to TRBJ2-3, with D perhaps assigned TRBD1 or TRBD2 (5 bases each). The ends were cut back, 4 bases at V and 4 bases at J, with 15 bases in the middle. The CDR3 contains 15 residues. The germline CDR1 and CDR2 sequences are SSHAT and FNYEAQ (reference sequence). As DNA, the CDR3 is TGTGCCAGCAGCTCGGGACCCCCCGGCGCAGATACGCAGTATTTT. Translating gives CASSSGPPGADTQYF.

This chain connects TRBV4-1 to TRBJ2-1; D not resolved. CDR1 is MGHRA, CDR2 YSYEKL, per germline. The CDR3 is made up of 17 amino acids. Trimming left V 4 bases short and J 4 bases short, with 20 bases between. CDR3 residues: CASSLPPEASYYNEQFF. The CDR3 region has the DNA TGCGCCAGCAGCCTCCCCCCAGAAGCGAGCTATTACAATGAGCAGTTCTTC.

V and J are TRBV9 and TRBJ1-1, with 9 nucleotides matching TRBD1. Germline V gene sequence: CDR1 SGDLS, CDR2 YYNGEE. This CDR3 comprises 12 residues. Trimming at V came to 3 bases and at J to 6 bases, leaving 0 bases not matched to a gene. The chain's CDR3 is CASSGTGAEAFF. CDR3 coding DNA: TGTGCCAGCAGCGGGACAGGGGCTGAAGCTTTCTTT.

V usage is TRBV7-2 and J usage is TRBJ2-1; possibly TRBD2 for D (7 bases). Trimming left V 1 base short and J 15 bases short, with 16 bases between. The CDR3 contains 13 residues. Germline CDR1 is SGHTA and CDR2 is FQGNSA. This CDR3 reads CASSLGMYGGRFF. The CDR3 DNA sequence: TGTGCCAGCAGCTTAGGAATGTACGGGGGGCGGTTCTTC. Full variable domain (remainder filled in from reference TRBV7-2 and TRBJ2-1): GAGVSQSPSNKVTEKGKDVELRCDPISGHTALYWYRQSLGQGLEFLIYFQGNSAPDKSGLPSDRFSAERTGGSVSTLTIQRTQQEDSAVYLCASSLGMYGGRFFGPGTRLTVL.

This chain uses TRBV19 with TRBJ2-2, with 9 bases matching TRBD1. Germline values: CDR1 LNHDA, CDR2 SQIVND (reference sequence). This CDR3 is built from 15 residues. V was pared by 4 bases and J by 5 bases, with 5 bases of the junction left unmatched. As DNA, the CDR3 is TGTGCCAGTAGTACTCACAGGGGGCCAACCGGGGAGCTGTTTTTT. It codes for CASSTHRGPTGELFF.

The V and J genes are TRBV29-1 and TRBJ2-1, with TRBD1 as a possible D gene (6 bases). CDR3 length: 16 amino acids. The V end lost 6 bases, the J end lost 7 bases, and 25 bases lay between the germline ends. The germline V gene has CDR1 SQVTM and CDR2 ANQGSEA. CDR3 residues: CSVGQGIRTRGNEQFF. CDR3 nucleotides: TGCAGCGTGGGACAAGGCATCAGGACAAGGGGAAATGAGCAGTTCTTC.

Here the CDR3 DNA reads TGTGCCACCACCCTAGACAGGGGGCTCATCACCGGGGAGCTGTTTTTT. This translates into CATTLDRGLITGELFF. This rearrangement joins TRBV2 to TRBJ2-2, with 10 nucleotides matching TRBD1. With 10 bases clipped from V and 4 bases from J, the junction kept 12 bases outside the gene matches. CDR3 length: 16 amino acids. Germline V lookup: CDR1 SNHLY, CDR2 FYNNEI.

V gene TRBV12-2 combines with J gene TRBJ1-5; the table assigns TRBD1, which was not confirmed against the DNA. TRBV12-2 is shown as a pseudogene. The length of the CDR3 is 18 residues. The CDR3 here is CASRWGTGVWYCNQPQHF. Written as DNA, the CDR3 is TGTGCAAGTCGCTGGGGAACAGGGGTCTGGTATTGCAATCAGCCCCAGCATTTT.

CDR3: CASSPRTDTQYF. In DNA form, the CDR3 reads TGTGCCAGCTCACCACGCACAGATACGCAGTATTTT. The rearrangement uses TRBV18 and TRBJ2-3; no firm D call. Germline assignment: CDR1 KGHSH and CDR2 LQKENI. V was cut by 1 base and J by 1 base, with 0 bases left in between. The CDR3 length is 12 residues.

The chain has TRBV6-5 and TRBJ1-1; 9 nucleotides match TRBD1. The V segment lost 4 bases and the J segment 10 bases; nucleotides outside the gene matches: 10. Germline CDR1 and CDR2: MNHEY and SVGAGI. CDR3 size: 14 residues. The chain's CDR3 is CASSSPRDRDVAFF. The CDR3 DNA reads as TGTGCCAGCAGTTCCCCTCGGGACAGGGATGTAGCTTTCTTT.

This chain uses TRBV19 with TRBJ1-4, with D unclear. Germline assignment: CDR1 LNHDA and CDR2 SQIVND (reference sequence). V was clipped by 5 bases and J by 4 bases, with 2 bases between them. The CDR3 is 11 amino acids. In DNA form, the CDR3 reads TGTGCCAGTAGTCGTAATGAAAAACTGTTTTTT. Translating it yields CASSRNEKLFF.

The V gene is TRBV5-1, the J gene TRBJ1-2, with a tentative D call TRBD1 (6 bases). V lost 2 bases to trimming and J lost 0 bases, with 11 bases between them. Germline loops: CDR1 SGHRS, CDR2 YFSETQ. The CDR3 sequence is 15 residues long. The CDR3 nucleotides read TGCGCCAGCAGCTTAGGTGCAGGGGCTAACTATGGCTACACCTTC. It codes for CASSLGAGANYGYTF. The complete variable domain, with remaining parts taken from reference TRBV5-1 and TRBJ1-2, reads KAGVTQTPRYLIKTRGQQVTLSCSPISGHRSVSWYQQTPGQGLQFLFEYFSETQRNKGNFPGRFSGRQFSNSRSEMNVSTLELGDSALYLCASSLGAGANYGYTFGSGTRLTVV.

This sequence joins TRBV4-2 and TRBJ2-2; no clear D. Germline V gives CDR1 LGHNA, CDR2 YNFKEQ. The length of the CDR3 is 16 residues. The ends were cut back, 0 bases at V and 2 bases at J, with 10 bases in the middle. CDR3 in DNA: TGTGCCAGCAGCCAAGAAATGGGCGTTAACACCGGGGAGCTGTTTTTT. Translated: CASSQEMGVNTGELFF.

CDR3 sequence: CASSAGTAYNEQFF. The CDR3 DNA reads as TGTGCCAGTAGCGCGGGGACAGCTTACAATGAGCAGTTCTTC. The rearrangement uses TRBV19 and TRBJ2-1, with a weak D call TRBD1 (7 bases). V gave up 6 bases and J gave up 4 bases, with 13 bases separating them. Germline V gives CDR1 LNHDA, CDR2 SQIVND (reference sequence). The CDR3 contains 14 residues.

V and J are TRBV5-1 and TRBJ2-4; perhaps TRBD1 as D (5 bases). The germline gives CDR1 SGHRS, CDR2 YFSETQ. This CDR3 region has 16 residues. The germline V and J ends were trimmed by 0 bases and 0 bases, with 10 bases remaining between them. Here the CDR3 reads CASSLGQTLAKNIQYF. The CDR3 bases are TGCGCCAGCAGCTTGGGACAGACCTTAGCCAAAAACATTCAGTACTTC.

The rearrangement uses TRBV19 and TRBJ1-2; D not certain. The CDR3 sequence is 14 residues long. The germline gives CDR1 LNHDA, CDR2 SQIVND (reference sequence). Trimming shortened V by 1 base and J by 0 bases, and 6 bases separated the two germline ends. CDR3 nucleotides: TGTGCCAGTAGTATAGGGGAAGCTAACTATGGCTACACCTTC. Its protein product is CASSIGEANYGYTF.